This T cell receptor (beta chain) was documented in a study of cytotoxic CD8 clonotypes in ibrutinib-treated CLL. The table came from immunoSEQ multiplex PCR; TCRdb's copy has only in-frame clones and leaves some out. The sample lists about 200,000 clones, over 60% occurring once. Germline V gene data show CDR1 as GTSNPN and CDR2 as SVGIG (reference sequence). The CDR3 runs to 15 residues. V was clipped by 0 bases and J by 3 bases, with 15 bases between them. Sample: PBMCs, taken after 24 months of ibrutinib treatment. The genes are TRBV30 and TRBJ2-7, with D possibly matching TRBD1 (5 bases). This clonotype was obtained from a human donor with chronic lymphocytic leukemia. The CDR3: CAWSVKGDIGYEQYF. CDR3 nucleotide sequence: TGTGCCTGGAGTGTAAAAGGGGATATAGGCTACGAGCAGTACTTC.